This TCR beta chain is drawn from a study of T cells in Graves' hyperthyroidism and ophthalmopathy (dated by TCRdb to the late 2010s). Context from the whole study: Peripheral blood samples were taken at initial diagnosis, before any treatment was given. The 75 to 100 discovery patients were divided at random into training and test sets in a 7:3 ratio. To identify distinguishing TCR V-J signatures, a discovery cohort of about 100 patients was used, comprising 43 with Graves' ophthalmopathy and some 60 with stable Graves' hyperthyroidism. After sampling, hyperthyroidism patients received methimazole starting at 30 mg daily, and ophthalmopathy patients received high-dose intravenous methylprednisolone. TCR Vbeta CDR3 sequencing of approximately 140 peripheral blood samples (about 45 ophthalmopathy, roughly 74 hyperthyroidism and 17 progressor patients) is reported in the paper. In more than 5 Graves' hyperthyroidism patients, the study also compared T-cell repertoires from thyroid tissue with T-cell repertoires from blood. Whether ophthalmopathy could be predicted prospectively was tested in an independent validation cohort made up of 18 hyperthyroidism patients plus 17 patients who later progressed to ophthalmopathy.

Stable Graves' hyperthyroidism was defined as no progression to ophthalmopathy during 18 months of follow-up. The hyperthyroidism patients were between 18 and 65 years old and newly diagnosed, with a disease duration of less than 2 months. Patients with uncontrolled infections, other autoimmune diseases, pregnancy or lactation were excluded. Diagnoses were based on clinical symptoms, serum thyroxine and TRAb, thyroid ultrasound and orbital computed tomography. PBMCs were separated from roughly 9.3 ml of fresh peripheral blood using Ficoll-Paque density gradient centrifugation. Total RNA was extracted with Trizol reagent, and quality was checked on an Agilent 2100 Bioanalyzer. This clonotype has a count of ten or more. This clone's antigen is unknown. The record has no base qualities; no much larger clone is one base away. What the study reported, not specific to this receptor: Most expanded thyroid clonotypes (frequency above 0.001) were also detected in blood, suggesting blood repertoires may reflect thyroid immune responses. Ophthalmopathy was separated from stable hyperthyroidism by a 13 V-J signature model, with approximately 85% sensitivity and roughly 81% specificity obtained in cross-validation and 80%/75% obtained in testing. No statistical method was used to fix the sample size in advance, and group allocation was not hidden from the investigators. During validation, the model predicted progression to ophthalmopathy a median of around six months ahead of onset, with 70.59% sensitivity and more than 72% specificity.

The TCR beta CDR3 regions were amplified from RNA transcripts. The TCR CDR3 was subjected to a first round of RT-PCR using the HTBI primer set and the Qiagen OneStep RT-PCR kit. Libraries were constructed in a second round of multiplex PCR, after which size selection and purification were carried out. Paired-end sequencing of the libraries was performed with 100 bp reads on an Illumina HiSeq2000. The paper's processing steps were these. SOAPnuke was used to process the raw data, with reads discarded if the reads contained adapters or uncalled bases, had a mean Phred below 15, or lacked an exact constant-primer or identifier match. COPE v1.2.5 was used to merge high-quality paired reads, and clonotypes were defined as unique nucleotide sequences. Clonotypes were aligned to IMGT TRBV, TRBD and TRBJ reference segments using MiTCR v1.1. The analysis was restricted to V-J combinations with a frequency above 0.0001, which together covered 99% to 99.2% of the repertoires. The TCS score was defined as the ratio of F50 (clonal expansion) to E x V (chaos), calculated using BLOSUM62-based TCRdist between CDR3 peptides within each V-J. Welch's t-statistics and random forest reduced around 510 V-J features to 10 to 15, which were used in a naive Bayes classifier (R e1071). The raw public reads went through TCRdb reprocessing: fastp at Q25, MiXCR clone calling, in-frame beta chains kept. Each entry merges the rows of one CDR3 protein and shows their most common DNA and genes. V and J calls and clone size were set by TCRdb, not the authors. The sample profile shows about 420,000 distinct CDR3 sequences; more than 15% of them were found once. Around 14% of the sample goes to the ten largest clones.

V lost 2 bases and J lost 2 bases, and the count of bases not matched to a germline gene is 3. There are 15 amino acids in the CDR3, from cysteine to phenylalanine inclusive. Only the CDR3 portion is preserved as DNA: 45 bases, with reading frame beginning at the first base. The germline V gene (reference sequence) gives CDR1 as LNHNV and CDR2 as YYDKDF. The chain uses TRBV15 and TRBJ1-3; 7 middle bases align to TRBD1. The specimen was blood. The source of this sequence is a woman aged 18 to 35 with Graves' hyperthyroidism. The CDR3 protein sequence reads: CATSRSDRAGNTIYF. The nucleotides read TGTGCCACCAGCAGATCCGACAGGGCTGGAAACACCATATATTTT.